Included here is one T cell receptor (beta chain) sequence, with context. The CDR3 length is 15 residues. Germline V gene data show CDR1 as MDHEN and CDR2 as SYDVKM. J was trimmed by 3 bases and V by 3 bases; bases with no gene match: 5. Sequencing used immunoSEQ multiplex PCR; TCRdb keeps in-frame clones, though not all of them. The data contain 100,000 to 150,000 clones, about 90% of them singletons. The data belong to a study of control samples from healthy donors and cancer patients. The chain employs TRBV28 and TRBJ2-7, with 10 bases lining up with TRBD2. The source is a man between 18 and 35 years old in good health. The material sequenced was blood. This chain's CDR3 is CASSFDSGRIYEQYF. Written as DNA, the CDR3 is TGTGCCAGCAGTTTTGATAGCGGGAGGATCTACGAGCAGTACTTC.